These 25 T cell receptor beta chains originate from one sample sequenced in a study of shared clonotypes between healthy human individuals. Clones were read by immunoSEQ multiplex PCR, and TCRdb kept only the in-frame ones, dropping some. The sample holds 2 million to 2.5 million clones, under 97% seen once. Sequencing input: naive CD4+ T cells sorted from blood. The subset was: CD45RA+ positively selected. These receptors were collected from a man between 18 and 29 years old in good health.

The chain employs TRBV6-1 and TRBJ1-2; no definite D call. The germline V and J ends were trimmed by 3 bases and 5 bases, with 7 bases remaining between them. Germline V lookup: CDR1 MNHNS, CDR2 SASEGT. This CDR3 has 12 residues. The DNA for the CDR3 is TGTGCCAGCAGTGATGCCGCTTATGGCTACACCTTC. Its protein is CASSDAAYGYTF.

The chain employs TRBV7-9 and TRBJ1-2, with D perhaps TRBD1 (5 bases). The CDR3 sequence is 14 residues long. Trimming removed 0 bases from V and 3 bases from J, with 8 bases in between. Germline V CDR1 and CDR2: SEHNR, FQNEAQ (reference sequence). CDR3: CASSLAWGDYGYTF. The CDR3 DNA follows: TGTGCCAGCAGCTTAGCCTGGGGGGACTATGGCTACACCTTC.

The chain is built from TRBV30 and TRBJ2-1; D perhaps matches TRBD2 (7 bases). Germline CDR1 and CDR2: GTSNPN and SVGIG (reference sequence). V was clipped by 3 bases and J by 7 bases, with 13 bases between them. The CDR3 loop spans 13 amino acids. The CDR3 nucleotides are TGTGCCTGGAGGTGGGGGGGCCTGAATGAGCAGTTCTTC. Translation gives CAWRWGGLNEQFF.

The gene calls are TRBV5-1 and TRBJ2-1; 13 nucleotides agree with TRBD2. This CDR3 contains 16 residues. The germline CDR1 and CDR2 sequences are SGHRS and YFSETQ. The junction had 7 bases not matched to a gene; V was cut back by 4 bases and J by 6 bases. CDR3 in DNA: TGCGCCAGCAGCCTGGCCGGGACTAGCGGGGCCAATGAGCAGTTCTTC. This encodes CASSLAGTSGANEQFF.

The chain combines TRBV29-1 with TRBJ1-1; D may be TRBD1 (6 bases). This CDR3 has 13 residues. V was cut by 6 bases and J by 4 bases, with 15 bases left in between. In germline, CDR1 is SQVTM, CDR2 ANQGSEA. In DNA, the CDR3 is TGCAGCGTCGGCGGGGGGCCGAGCACTGAAGCTTTCTTT. Its protein product is CSVGGGPSTEAFF.

This clone was observed a single time. The rearrangement joins TRBV9 to TRBJ2-1; perhaps D is TRBD1 or TRBD2 (5 bases each). Germline V lookup: CDR1 SGDLS, CDR2 YYNGEE. V was shortened by 0 bases and J by 0 bases, with 13 bases between the two germline ends. This CDR3 is built from 17 residues. The CDR3 loop is CASSVVEKGSSYNEQFF. The CDR3 DNA reads as TGTGCCAGCAGCGTAGTGGAAAAGGGGAGCTCCTACAATGAGCAGTTCTTC.

V usage is TRBV27 and J usage is TRBJ2-3, with 7 bases matching TRBD2. The germline gives CDR1 MNHEY, CDR2 SMNVEV (reference sequence). J was trimmed by 3 bases and V by 11 bases; bases with no gene match: 11. CDR3 size: 14 residues. In nucleotides, the CDR3 is TGTGCCTTAAATCGAGGGGAGGGAACAGATACGCAGTATTTT. Translating gives CALNRGEGTDTQYF.

The chain links TRBV28 to TRBJ1-5; tentative D call: TRBD1 (6 bases). Germline values: CDR1 MDHEN, CDR2 SYDVKM. Trimming took off 4 bases at V and 0 bases at J, with 19 bases between the two ends. This CDR3 is 18 amino acids long. CDR3 loop: CASSSGQIPGNSNQPQHF. CDR3 coding DNA: TGTGCCAGCAGTTCCGGACAGATCCCGGGAAATAGCAATCAGCCCCAGCATTTT.

The chain couples TRBV7-9 to TRBJ2-2; D not certain. Germline CDR1 reads SEHNR; CDR2 reads FQNEAQ (reference sequence). V was shortened by 2 bases and J by 10 bases, with 8 bases between the two germline ends. There are 12 residues in the CDR3. Written as DNA, the CDR3 is TGTGCCAGCAGCTTAAGAAGTGTGGAGCTGTTTTTT. The encoded protein is CASSLRSVELFF.

The gene calls are TRBV7-2 and TRBJ2-2; TRBD2 matches 7 bases. The germline CDR1 and CDR2 sequences are SGHTA and FQGNSA. The ends lost 6 bases at V and 1 base at J; junction bases unmatched: 5. The CDR3 consists of 15 residues. CDR3 sequence: CASRPSGVNTGELFF. The CDR3 nucleotides are TGTGCCAGCAGACCAAGCGGGGTGAACACCGGGGAGCTGTTTTTT. Together with reference TRBV7-2 and TRBJ2-2, the CDR3 gives the full variable domain: GAGVSQSPSNKVTEKGKDVELRCDPISGHTALYWYRQSLGQGLEFLIYFQGNSAPDKSGLPSDRFSAERTGGSVSTLTIQRTQQEDSAVYLCASRPSGVNTGELFFGEGSRLTVL.

Turning to this clone: The same CDR3 also results from other DNA sequences found in this sample. J is TRBJ2-1 and V is TRBV5-1; TRBD2 matches 9 bases. V shed 4 bases, J shed 4 bases, and the junction held 3 bases outside the gene matches. CDR3 length: 14 amino acids. The germline gives CDR1 SGHRS, CDR2 YFSETQ. The CDR3 protein is CASSLTSGYNEQFF. The CDR3 region has the DNA TGCGCCAGCAGCCTGACTAGCGGATACAATGAGCAGTTCTTC.

The rearrangement uses TRBV6-1 and TRBJ1-6, with D tentatively TRBD1 (5 bases). Trimming shortened V by 1 base and J by 9 bases, and 19 bases separated the two germline ends. CDR1 is MNHNS and CDR2 is SASEGT in the germline V gene. The CDR3 totals 17 residues. DNA of the CDR3: TGTGCCAGCAGTGAAGACCTCTGGGGCAGGGAGCGTTCACCCCTCCACTTT. Translated, it gives CASSEDLWGRERSPLHF.

V usage is TRBV2 and J usage is TRBJ1-4; D is uncertain. The V gene's germline CDR1 is SNHLY and CDR2 FYNNEI. The CDR3 consists of 15 residues. V was trimmed by 4 bases and J by 7 bases, leaving 16 bases between them. CDR3: CASSGGYPEGEKLFF. CDR3 nucleotides: TGTGCCAGCAGTGGGGGTTACCCCGAAGGTGAAAAACTGTTTTTT.

This chain uses TRBV4-1 with TRBJ2-6, with D perhaps TRBD1 (6 bases). CDR3 length equals 16 residues. V gave up 4 bases and J gave up 4 bases, with 14 bases separating them. Germline values: CDR1 MGHRA, CDR2 YSYEKL. CDR3 residues: CASSLTGTQGANVLTF. The CDR3 nucleotides are TGCGCCAGCAGCCTGACAGGTACCCAGGGGGCCAACGTCCTGACTTTC.

The rearrangement links TRBV5-1 to TRBJ1-5; D remains ambiguous. Between the trimmed V and J ends, which lost 0 bases and 6 bases, there was a span of 7 bases. This CDR3 contains 13 residues. The germline gives CDR1 SGHRS, CDR2 YFSETQ. The CDR3 region is CASSLVPGQPQHF. CDR3 nucleotides: TGCGCCAGCAGCTTGGTTCCTGGTCAGCCCCAGCATTTT. Full variable domain (outside the CDR3, taken from reference TRBV5-1 and TRBJ1-5): KAGVTQTPRYLIKTRGQQVTLSCSPISGHRSVSWYQQTPGQGLQFLFEYFSETQRNKGNFPGRFSGRQFSNSRSEMNVSTLELGDSALYLCASSLVPGQPQHFGDGTRLSIL.

This chain connects TRBV18 to TRBJ1-5; no clear D gene. Per germline, CDR1 KGHSH and CDR2 LQKENI. Trimming removed 2 bases at V and 0 bases at J, with 11 bases between. The CDR3 consists of 16 residues. Here the CDR3 DNA reads TGTGCCAGCTCACCAAACAACCCAAATAGCAATCAGCCCCAGCATTTT. Translated, it gives CASSPNNPNSNQPQHF. Full variable domain (outside the CDR3, taken from reference TRBV18 and TRBJ1-5): NAGVMQNPRHLVRRRGQEARLRCSPMKGHSHVYWYRQLPEEGLKFMVYLQKENIIDESGMPKERFSAEFPKEGPSILRIQQVVRGDSAAYFCASSPNNPNSNQPQHFGDGTRLSIL.

This clone has a handful of counts. The V call is TRBV28, the J call TRBJ1-2; tentatively, D is TRBD1 (5 bases). This CDR3 spans 13 amino acids. CDR1 and CDR2 from the germline V gene are MDHEN and SYDVKM. V was trimmed by 7 bases and J by 2 bases, leaving 11 bases between them. Written as DNA, the CDR3 is TGTGCCAGCAATCTCAAGGGGAACTATGGCTACACCTTC. Translation gives CASNLKGNYGYTF.

This rearrangement joins TRBV25-1 to TRBJ2-2; 9 positions agree with TRBD2. The CDR3 spans 17 residues. After removal of 2 bases from V and 7 bases from J, the junction contained 11 bases not matched to a gene. The germline V gene has CDR1 MGHDK and CDR2 SYGVNS. CDR3 loop: CASSEGSGGIVVGELFF. CDR3 bases: TGTGCCAGCAGTGAAGGTAGCGGGGGTATAGTGGTCGGGGAGCTGTTTTTT.

The V and J genes are TRBV6-6 and TRBJ2-5; 8 bases align to TRBD2. V lost 6 bases to trimming and J lost 4 bases; unmatched junction nucleotides: 4. The V gene's germline CDR1 is MNHNY and CDR2 SVGAGI (reference sequence). This CDR3 contains 13 residues. The CDR3 region has the DNA TGTGCCAGCAGGACGGGGGGGCGAGAGACCCAGTACTTC. It translates to CASRTGGRETQYF.

This clone was recorded only once. This chain links TRBV11-2 with TRBJ1-1, with D possibly being TRBD1 (5 bases). The CDR3 runs 13 residues. Germline loops: CDR1 SGHAT, CDR2 FQNNGV. V dropped 5 bases and J dropped 10 bases, with 17 bases sitting between them. In DNA, the CDR3 is TGTGCCAGCAGCCGAGGGGAGGGTAGAGGAGCTTTCTTT. Translated, it gives CASSRGEGRGAFF.

V gene TRBV6-6 combines with J gene TRBJ2-3; D gene uncertain. Trimming stripped 6 bases from V and 2 bases from J, with 15 bases between. The CDR3 runs to 15 residues. Germline V gives CDR1 MNHNY, CDR2 SVGAGI (reference sequence). The CDR3 DNA sequence: TGTGCCAGCAGCCCTCTCTGGTCGAACACAGATACGCAGTATTTT. It yields the protein CASSPLWSNTDTQYF.

This rearrangement joins TRBV19 to TRBJ2-2, with TRBD2 as a possible D gene (6 bases). The V end was cut by 3 bases, the J end by 0 bases, with 8 bases between. Germline V gene data show CDR1 as LNHDA and CDR2 as SQIVND (reference sequence). This CDR3 has 15 amino acids. In DNA, the CDR3 is TGTGCCAGTAGTATGGGACTGACGAACACCGGGGAGCTGTTTTTT. Its protein product is CASSMGLTNTGELFF.

The V gene is TRBV7-8, the J gene TRBJ2-7; 7 positions agree with TRBD1. V lost 6 bases, J lost 1 base, and 6 bases stayed unmatched. The CDR3 is 14 amino acids. Per germline, CDR1 SGHVS and CDR2 FQNEAQ. CDR3 residues: CASSAQGLSYEQYF. The CDR3 region has the DNA TGTGCCAGCAGTGCACAGGGGTTATCCTACGAGCAGTACTTC.

This clone is a singleton in its sample. The chain uses TRBV4-2 and TRBJ2-5; TRBD2 is a possible D gene (6 bases). Germline-derived CDR1 and CDR2 are LGHNA and YNFKEQ. V lost 1 base, J lost 2 bases, and 11 bases lay in between. CDR3 length: 15 amino acids. The DNA for the CDR3 is TGTGCCAGCAGCCAAGGGCGGGGCGAACAAGAGACCCAGTACTTC. Protein product: CASSQGRGEQETQYF.

The gene calls are TRBV10-2 and TRBJ2-6; no clear D. Germline CDR1 WSHSY, CDR2 SAAADI. The CDR3 runs to 17 residues. V lost 0 bases and J lost 0, with 9 bases in between. The CDR3 region is CASSESVWFSGANVLTF. CDR3 DNA sequence: TGCGCCAGCAGTGAGTCAGTTTGGTTCTCTGGGGCCAACGTCCTGACTTTC.